These 17 T cell receptor beta chains came from one sample sequenced in a study of cytomegalovirus exposure and HLA in healthy donors (dated by TCRdb to about 2017). The library was generated by the immunoSEQ multiplex PCR assay. For the multiplex PCR, a mixture combining 60 forward primers for TCR Vbeta segments and 13 reverse primers for TCR Jbeta segments was used. Entries here come from immuneACCESS through TCRdb and include only in-frame sequences with V and J called. Some clones fail to appear in such tables; in the studies checked, an unresolved V gene covers under half of the shortfall, and the cause of the remainder is unknown. The sample contains 180,000 or so clones, around 85% of them found a single time. Roughly 10% of the sample rests with the top ten. The sequenced material came from PBMCs. All receptors derive from a man younger than 35 in good health and CMV-seropositive.

The chain employs TRBV5-7 and TRBJ2-1; 8 bases fit TRBD2. TRBV5-7 is labeled an ORF, and its function is uncertain. After removal of 0 bases from V and 5 bases from J, the junction contained 10 bases not matched to a gene. CDR3 size: 17 residues. The CDR3, as DNA: TGTGCCAGCAGCTTGGTTCTGGCGGGGGGCCCTAACAATGAGCAGTTCTTC. Translation gives CASSLVLAGGPNNEQFF.

The chain is built from TRBV7-2 and TRBJ1-1; 7 bases map to TRBD1. The J segment lost 5 bases and the V segment lost 1 base, leaving 10 bases of the junction unmatched. CDR3 length: 16 amino acids. Per the germline V gene, CDR1 is SGHTA and CDR2 is FQGNSA. CDR3 sequence: CASSLVSGGGITEAFF. The CDR3 DNA reads as TGTGCCAGCAGCTTAGTATCTGGAGGGGGCATTACTGAAGCTTTCTTT.

This chain connects TRBV7-8 to TRBJ1-1, with 9 bases aligning to TRBD1. Trimming at V came to 5 bases and at J to 5 bases, leaving 6 bases not matched to a gene. Germline V gene sequence: CDR1 SGHVS, CDR2 FQNEAQ. The CDR3 is made up of 14 amino acids. The CDR3 loop is CASSTTGGETEAFF. The DNA for the CDR3 is TGTGCCAGCAGCACCACAGGGGGCGAGACTGAAGCTTTCTTT.

The rearrangement joins TRBV19 to TRBJ1-1; perhaps TRBD1 as D (5 bases). V lost 3 bases, J lost 6 bases, and 11 bases lay in between. The CDR3 runs to 13 residues. Germline V gene sequence: CDR1 LNHDA, CDR2 SQIVND (reference sequence). The CDR3 reads CASSIKGYPEAFF. The DNA of the CDR3 is TGTGCCAGTAGTATTAAGGGGTATCCTGAAGCTTTCTTT.

This chain uses TRBV7-2 with TRBJ2-1; possibly TRBD1 for D (5 bases). Looked up from germline, CDR1 is SGHTA and CDR2 is FQGNSA. Deletions cut 4 bases from V and 1 base from J, with 11 bases between. The CDR3 runs 15 residues. CDR3 loop: CASSYQGQSYNEQFF. The CDR3 nucleotides are TGTGCCAGCAGCTATCAGGGTCAATCCTACAATGAGCAGTTCTTC.

The V call is TRBV11-2, the J call TRBJ2-7; 10 positions match TRBD1. V lost 5 bases, J lost 6 bases, and 10 bases stayed unmatched. Germline CDR1 is SGHAT and CDR2 is FQNNGV. The CDR3 has 15 amino acids. The CDR3 protein is CASSPGQGVIAEQYF. DNA of the CDR3: TGTGCCAGCAGCCCCGGACAGGGGGTAATCGCCGAGCAGTACTTC.

The V call is TRBV4-3, the J call TRBJ1-2, with D hard to call. The CDR3 sequence is 15 residues long. V lost 7 bases and J lost 0, with 15 bases in between. In germline, CDR1 is LGHNA, CDR2 YSLEER. CDR3 protein: CASKAGILANYGYTF. CDR3 coding DNA: TGCGCCAGCAAGGCGGGGATCTTGGCTAACTATGGCTACACCTTC.

V is TRBV7-8 and J is TRBJ2-7; 7 nucleotides match TRBD2. This CDR3 is 13 amino acids long. Germline CDR1 SGHVS, CDR2 FQNEAQ. The junction had 4 bases not matched to a gene; V was cut back by 2 bases and J by 6 bases. Written as DNA, the CDR3 is TGTGCCAGCAGCTTACGCGGGGGAATCGAGCAGTACTTC. Its protein is CASSLRGGIEQYF.

The chain has TRBV19 and TRBJ1-1; no clear D. Between the trimmed V and J ends, which lost 3 bases and 0 bases, there was a span of 8 bases. The CDR3 covers 14 residues. Germline CDR1 reads LNHDA; CDR2 reads SQIVND (reference sequence). The CDR3 DNA follows: TGTGCCAGTAGTATGGTCAACATGAACACTGAAGCTTTCTTT. This sequence encodes CASSMVNMNTEAFF.

This chain joins TRBV27 and TRBJ2-2; D is perhaps TRBD2 (6 bases). The V gene's germline CDR1 is MNHEY and CDR2 SMNVEV (reference sequence). With 6 bases removed from V and 2 bases from J, the gap between germline ends came to 10 bases. The CDR3 contains 14 residues. The CDR3 loop reads CASRSGTNTGELFF. For the CDR3, the DNA is TGTGCCAGCAGATCCGGGACTAACACCGGGGAGCTGTTTTTT.

This rearrangement joins TRBV5-1 to TRBJ1-2; 7 bases line up with TRBD1. This CDR3 comprises 17 residues. CDR1 and CDR2 (germline): SGHRS, YFSETQ. With V trimmed by 1 base and J by 4 bases, 13 bases remained unmatched. CDR3 loop: CASSLSPQTGLFYGYTF. The CDR3 nucleotides read TGCGCCAGCAGCTTGAGCCCCCAGACAGGGCTCTTCTATGGCTACACCTTC.

The chain has TRBV15 and TRBJ2-7, with 9 bases fitting TRBD2. The CDR3 has 17 amino acids. V lost 1 base, J lost 4 bases, and 11 bases stayed unmatched. Germline V gene data show CDR1 as LNHNV and CDR2 as YYDKDF (reference sequence). CDR3 DNA: TGTGCCACCAGCAGAGGTTCTTCCGGACTAGCGAGTTACGAGCAGTACTTC. Its protein product is CATSRGSSGLASYEQYF.

V is TRBV29-1 and J is TRBJ2-1; D may be TRBD2 (6 bases). Trimming pared 6 bases from V and 0 bases from J, leaving 18 bases between. Germline V gene data show CDR1 as SQVTM and CDR2 as ANQGSEA. The CDR3 covers 16 residues. CDR3 in amino acids: CSVISGILYSYNEQFF. The CDR3 DNA is TGCAGCGTGATTAGCGGAATCCTATACTCCTACAATGAGCAGTTCTTC.

This clone was observed a single time. The rearrangement links TRBV5-4 to TRBJ2-3; D is unresolved. This CDR3 comprises 14 residues. Germline V gene lookup returns CDR1 SGHNT and CDR2 YYREEE (reference sequence). V lost 2 bases and J lost 2, with 9 bases in between. The CDR3 sequence: CASSFEDTTDTQYF. In nucleotides, the CDR3 is TGTGCCAGCAGCTTTGAAGACACCACAGATACGCAGTATTTT.

J is TRBJ2-5 and V is TRBV2; D is perhaps TRBD2 (6 bases). The CDR3 has 16 amino acids. CDR1 is SNHLY and CDR2 is FYNNEI in the germline V gene. Trimming left V 2 bases short and J 0 bases short, with 13 bases between. The CDR3 sequence is CASSETASVYQETQYF. The CDR3 region has the DNA TGTGCCAGCAGTGAAACGGCTAGCGTTTACCAAGAGACCCAGTACTTC.

V is TRBV4-1 and J is TRBJ2-5; D perhaps matches TRBD2 (6 bases). CDR3 size: 14 residues. CDR1 MGHRA and CDR2 YSYEKL come from the germline V gene. Trimming shortened V by 1 base and J by 1 base, and 7 bases separated the two germline ends. CDR3 sequence: CASSQVGSQETQYF. DNA of the CDR3: TGCGCCAGCAGCCAAGTCGGGAGCCAAGAGACCCAGTACTTC.

The chain couples TRBV5-1 to TRBJ2-5, with TRBD1 matching 8 bases. The CDR3 extends over 14 amino acids. Trimming cost V 4 bases and J 5 bases; bases outside gene matches: 7. CDR1 is SGHRS, CDR2 YFSETQ, per germline. Here the CDR3 reads CASSPGQERETQYF. DNA of the CDR3: TGCGCCAGCAGCCCGGGACAGGAGAGGGAGACCCAGTACTTC.